The 12 T cell receptor beta chains below were found in one sample sequenced in a study of blood T cell repertoires in COVID-19. Using immunoSEQ multiplex PCR, the repertoire was profiled, and TCRdb retains in-frame clones only, with some absent. Of hundreds of thousands of clones listed, about 89% are singletons. The sample was peripheral blood. Receptors originate from a woman in her forties or fifties with COVID-19, enrolled during active disease.

This rearrangement joins TRBV28 to TRBJ2-2, with a tentative D call TRBD1 (6 bases). V lost 3 bases and J 2 bases, leaving 13 bases between the germline ends. Germline CDR1 MDHEN, CDR2 SYDVKM. This CDR3 has 16 amino acids. This chain's CDR3 is CASSFLDSINTGELFF. Written as DNA, the CDR3 is TGTGCCAGCAGTTTCCTGGACAGTATTAACACCGGGGAGCTGTTTTTT.

CDR3 amino acids: CASSTGQLGEKLFF. The CDR3 DNA follows: TGTGCCAGTAGTACGGGACAGTTAGGCGAAAAACTGTTTTTT. This chain links TRBV19 with TRBJ1-4, with 7 positions matching TRBD1. The CDR3 extends over 14 amino acids. From germline, CDR1 is LNHDA and CDR2 SQIVND (reference sequence). V lost 4 bases, J lost 8 bases, and 7 bases stayed unmatched.

The rearrangement uses TRBV2 and TRBJ1-2; 7 positions agree with TRBD1. Germline V gives CDR1 SNHLY, CDR2 FYNNEI. V dropped 6 bases and J dropped 5; count of bases not matched to a gene: 15. This CDR3 has 16 residues. As DNA, the CDR3 is TGTGCCAGCAGCGAAAACGACAGGGTTAGGGGATATGGCTACACCTTC. It yields the protein CASSENDRVRGYGYTF.

The chain carries TRBV11-2 and TRBJ2-5, with 12 bases identical to TRBD1. There are 16 residues in the CDR3. With 2 bases clipped from V and 5 bases from J, the junction kept 6 bases outside the gene matches. From germline, CDR1 is SGHAT and CDR2 FQNNGV. CDR3 nucleotides: TGTGCCAGCAGCTTATGGGACAGGGGGCGCAGGGAGACCCAGTACTTC. Translated: CASSLWDRGRRETQYF.

For the CDR3, the DNA is TGTGCCAGCAGTGACCCCACCTTCGGCCGGGAGTACTTC. This sequence encodes CASSDPTFGREYF. V and J are TRBV25-1 and TRBJ2-7; D unresolved. This CDR3 spans 13 amino acids. Germline CDR1 is MGHDK and CDR2 is SYGVNS. Trimming took off 3 bases at V and 11 bases at J, with 17 bases between the two ends.

The chain links TRBV15 to TRBJ2-4; D gene uncertain. This CDR3 comprises 11 residues. Germline V gives CDR1 LNHNV, CDR2 YYDKDF (reference sequence). V was shortened by 4 bases and J by 8 bases, with 6 bases between the two germline ends. Here the CDR3 DNA reads TGTGCCACCAGCACCCGTGACATTCAGTACTTC. It codes for CATSTRDIQYF.

The V and J genes are TRBV15 and TRBJ1-6; the D is unclear. The CDR3 extends over 14 amino acids. The V end was cut by 2 bases, the J end by 8 bases, with 10 bases between. Looked up from germline, CDR1 is LNHNV and CDR2 is YYDKDF (reference sequence). In DNA form, the CDR3 reads TGTGCCACCAGCAGAACCCGACGGGATTCACCCCTCCACTTT. It yields the protein CATSRTRRDSPLHF.

This chain uses TRBV30 with TRBJ1-3; D is undetermined. Germline V gives CDR1 GTSNPN, CDR2 SVGIG (reference sequence). The V and J ends lost 1 base and 7 bases respectively, with 8 bases between them. The CDR3 is made up of 12 amino acids. The CDR3 DNA follows: TGTGCCTGGAGTGGTACCGGGAACACCATATATTTT. Translation gives CAWSGTGNTIYF.

V gene TRBV11-2 combines with J gene TRBJ2-3, with D uncertain. V dropped 1 base and J dropped 10 bases, with 12 bases sitting between them. Germline CDR1 is SGHAT and CDR2 is FQNNGV. This CDR3 has 13 amino acids. CDR3 DNA: TGTGCCAGCAGCTTAGGCGCGTCGGTGGCGCAGTATTTT. Translating it yields CASSLGASVAQYF.

This chain's CDR3 is CAITTTGGPMNTEAFF. Written as DNA, the CDR3 is TGTGCCATCACAACGACAGGGGGCCCCATGAACACTGAAGCTTTCTTT. The gene calls are TRBV10-3 and TRBJ1-1; 10 bases are shared with TRBD1. After removal of 7 bases from V and 0 bases from J, the junction contained 8 bases not matched to a gene. The germline gives CDR1 ENHRY, CDR2 SYGVKD. The CDR3 is made up of 16 amino acids.

The chain combines TRBV6-5 with TRBJ1-1, with D possibly being TRBD1 (6 bases). From germline, CDR1 is MNHEY and CDR2 SVGAGI. This CDR3 is built from 14 residues. V lost 5 bases to trimming and J lost 7 bases, with 17 bases between them. The CDR3 here is CASSPGTRGGEAFF. The CDR3 coding sequence is TGTGCCAGCAGTCCCGGGACACGGGGCGGTGAAGCTTTCTTT.

This sequence joins TRBV9 and TRBJ1-1; TRBD1 matches at 10 bases. The junction had 5 bases not matched to a gene; V was cut back by 3 bases and J by 3 bases. The CDR3 spans 15 residues. From germline, CDR1 is SGDLS and CDR2 YYNGEE. CDR3 loop: CASSGDRGADTEAFF. The DNA for the CDR3 is TGTGCCAGCAGCGGGGACAGGGGAGCGGACACTGAAGCTTTCTTT.